A single sample is the source of the 11 T cell receptor beta chains below, sequenced in a study of blood T cells in healthy people across ages. A second about 6 to 12 cycle PCR used barcoded and J-beta primers. MiXCR, run by TCRdb on the 5' RACE reads, gives a single entry per CDR3 protein. Of approximately 2,000,000 distinct CDR3 sequences in the sample, about 39% were seen once. Specimen: blood. These receptors all come from a human donor in good health.

The genes are TRBV12-3 or TRBV12-4 and TRBJ2-1, with D uncertain. The V gene lost 8 bases and the J gene lost 0 bases, with 8 bases spanning the gap. The CDR3 consists of 13 residues. CDR3 region: CASAKVSYNEQFF. As DNA, the CDR3 is TGTGCCAGCGCGAAGGTCTCCTACAATGAGCAGTTCTTC.

The chain is built from TRBV2 and TRBJ1-5; maybe TRBD1 (6 bases). V gave up 4 bases and J gave up 3 bases, with 13 bases separating them. Per germline, CDR1 SNHLY and CDR2 FYNNEI. The CDR3 consists of 15 residues. CDR3 in amino acids: CASSGLQGFNQPQHF. The CDR3 region has the DNA TGTGCCAGCAGTGGTCTACAGGGCTTCAATCAGCCCCAGCATTTT.

V is TRBV11-2 and J is TRBJ2-2, with 10 bases matching TRBD1. From germline, CDR1 is SGHAT and CDR2 FQNNGV. The V and J ends lost 5 bases and 8 bases, in that order; junction bases with no gene match: 11. The CDR3 extends over 16 amino acids. In nucleotides, the CDR3 is TGTGCCAGCAGCCATTGGGACAGGGGAATCACGGGGGAGCTGTTTTTT. Protein sequence: CASSHWDRGITGELFF. Full variable domain (missing parts from reference TRBV11-2 and TRBJ2-2): EAGVAQSPRYKIIEKRQSVAFWCNPISGHATLYWYQQILGQGPKLLIQFQNNGVVDDSQLPKDRFSAERLKGVDSTLKIQPAKLEDSAVYLCASSHWDRGITGELFFGEGSRLTVL.

This clonotype has a handful of counts. This chain links TRBV10-3 with TRBJ1-2; 12 bases are shared with TRBD1. Germline trimming cut 8 bases from V and 4 bases from J; bases unmatched to any gene: 11. Per the germline V gene, CDR1 is ENHRY and CDR2 is SYGVKD. The CDR3 is 16 amino acids. The CDR3 region is CAIGTGTGGRGYGYTF. The CDR3 region has the DNA TGTGCCATCGGAACCGGGACAGGGGGCCGGGGCTATGGCTACACCTTC.

This chain uses TRBV4-1 with TRBJ1-2; 7 bases match TRBD1. J gave up 6 bases and V 0 bases, and 4 bases lay outside the gene matches. Germline V gene sequence: CDR1 MGHRA, CDR2 YSYEKL. This CDR3 has 14 residues. CDR3 DNA: TGCGCCAGCAGCCAAGAACAGGGGCAGGATGGCTACACCTTC. Protein sequence: CASSQEQGQDGYTF.

This clonotype has only one observation. One end of the junction is discordant with germline, which a read error may explain. The CDR3 region is CCARGGALDTQYF. The CDR3 bases are TGCTGTGCTAGAGGTGGGGCCCTCGATACGCAGTATTTT. V and J are TRBV20-1 and TRBJ2-3; TRBD1 is a possible D gene (5 bases). This CDR3 region has 13 residues. Germline assignment: CDR1 DFQATT and CDR2 SNEGSKA (reference sequence).

The chain couples TRBV7-2 to TRBJ1-2; D remains unclear. The germline V and J ends were trimmed by 7 bases and 4 bases, with 13 bases remaining between them. CDR3 length: 13 amino acids. CDR1 is SGHTA and CDR2 is FQGNSA in the germline V gene. CDR3 coding DNA: TGTGCCAGCAACTCAGCGAGGGCCTATGGCTACACCTTC. Its protein product is CASNSARAYGYTF.

The chain uses TRBV12-3 or TRBV12-4 and TRBJ2-3, with 8 bases fitting TRBD1. This CDR3 spans 15 amino acids. V lost 3 bases and J lost 4; bases outside the gene matches: 6. CDR3 amino acids: CASSLALQGADTQYF. The CDR3 nucleotides read TGTGCCAGCAGTTTGGCCCTACAGGGGGCAGATACGCAGTATTTT.

This clonotype occurred a few times. V gene TRBV6-5 combines with J gene TRBJ1-5; D gene ambiguous. Germline assignment: CDR1 MNHEY and CDR2 SVGAGI. Trimming took 5 bases from V and 4 from J, leaving 9 bases between them. The CDR3 loop spans 13 amino acids. The CDR3 spells CASSMTRNQPQHF. The CDR3 bases are TGTGCCAGCAGTATGACACGAAATCAGCCCCAGCATTTT.

The chain links TRBV4-2 to TRBJ2-5, with 8 bases matching TRBD1. The V and J ends lost 0 bases and 11 bases, in that order; junction bases with no gene match: 14. This CDR3 has 16 amino acids. Germline V gene data show CDR1 as LGHNA and CDR2 as YNFKEQ. DNA of the CDR3: TGTGCCAGCAGCCAAGAGTGGACAGGGTTGTCGCGTGAGCAGTACTTC. Amino acid sequence: CASSQEWTGLSREQYF.

The CDR3 is CASRGDTLYEQYF. CDR3 nucleotides: TGTGCCAGCAGGGGAGATACCCTCTACGAGCAGTACTTC. The chain couples TRBV2 to TRBJ2-7; possible D gene TRBD2, 5 bases. The CDR3 has 13 amino acids. Trimming shortened V by 6 bases and J by 3 bases, and 12 bases separated the two germline ends. Germline V gene sequence: CDR1 SNHLY, CDR2 FYNNEI.